The T cell receptor (beta chain) under discussion was sequenced for a study of T cell changes during pregnancy in multiple sclerosis. Method: immunoSEQ multiplex PCR; TCRdb's copy keeps in-frame clones and lacks some. The repertoire holds over 50,000 clones, with about nine tenths as singletons. Germline V gene lookup returns CDR1 SGHNT and CDR2 YENEEA. The V gene end was trimmed by 1 base and the J gene end by 2 bases; junction bases not matched to a gene: 1. CDR3 length equals 15 residues. Sequencing used peripheral blood, obtained in the first trimester of pregnancy. The rearrangement links TRBV11-3 to TRBJ2-1; TRBD2 matches at 8 bases. The receptor comes from a female donor in good health, enrolled as a control in a pregnancy study. The CDR3 region is CASSLAGGAYNEQFF. CDR3 coding DNA: TGTGCCAGCAGCTTAGCGGGAGGGGCCTACAATGAGCAGTTCTTC. Combining the CDR3 with reference TRBV11-3 and TRBJ2-1 gives the whole variable domain EAGVVQSPRYKIIEKKQPVAFWCNPISGHNTLYWYLQNLGQGPELLIRYENEEAVDDSQLPKDRFSAERLKGVDSTLKIQPAELGDSAVYLCASSLAGGAYNEQFFGPGTRLTVL.